What follows is one TCR beta chain and its context. The antigen remains undetermined. These data belong to a study of Ad26.COV2.S vaccination and SARS-CoV-2 variants. The overall study: Dosing was one shot or two shots 56 days apart.

There are 15 residues in the CDR3. CDR1 is SGHAT and CDR2 is FQNNGV in the germline V gene. V lost 8 bases and J lost 3, with 16 bases in between. Regarding treatment: 15 to 20 received Ad26.COV2.S at low or high dose, single or two shots; five or six received placebo; per-sample allocation not given. Specimen acquisition occurred on day 63 following the initial vaccine or placebo injection. Donor was an adult aged 18-55 years in Boston. An Ad26 vector that expressed Wuhan-strain SARS-CoV-2 spike constituted the vaccine. Produced via immunoSEQ multiplex PCR; TCRdb's table is partial and in-frame only. Of hundreds of thousands of clones in the sample, about 89% were seen once. Study results and limitations: For non-spike TCRs, breadth in vaccine recipients resembled that in placebo recipients.

This TCR came from a person aged 18-60 years who received the Ad26.COV2.S COVID-19 vaccine or a placebo. V and J are TRBV11-2 and TRBJ2-2; D gene ambiguous. The source was peripheral blood, collected in a trial of Ad26.COV2.S vaccine versus placebo. As DNA, the CDR3 is TGTGCCAGCCTCAAAAGCCCCCCTTACACCGGGGAGCTGTTTTTT. This codes for CASLKSPPYTGELFF.